The clone carrying this TCR beta chain has only a few counts. Its specificity is unknown. TCR beta CDR3 regions were amplified from RNA transcripts. Using the HTBI primer set, a first-round RT-PCR was run on the TCR CDR3. One entry per CDR3 protein, called by TCRdb with MiXCR from the multiplex PCR reads. The sample has about 590,000 distinct CDR3 sequences; 12% to 15% are singletons. This sample was included in a study of T cells in Graves' hyperthyroidism and ophthalmopathy. The germline gives CDR1 MDHEN, CDR2 SYDVKM. Germline trimming cut 3 bases from V and 4 bases from J; bases unmatched to any gene: 7. CDR3 length: 16 residues. For ophthalmopathy patients, the Clinical Activity Score was at least 3 and the NOSPECS grade at least 4; duration was under 3 months. Findings of the study overall: Most clonotypes expanded in thyroid above 0.001 were likewise present in blood. By a 13 V-J model, ophthalmopathy was set apart from stable hyperthyroidism.

This TCR was recovered from a woman in her late teens or twenties with Graves' ophthalmopathy. The chain has TRBV28 and TRBJ2-4, with 9 bases identical to TRBD1. The sequencing sample was made of blood. CDR3 protein: CASSFLTGGGKNIQYF. CDR3 nucleotide sequence: TGTGCCAGCAGTTTCCTGACAGGGGGAGGGAAAAACATTCAGTACTTC.